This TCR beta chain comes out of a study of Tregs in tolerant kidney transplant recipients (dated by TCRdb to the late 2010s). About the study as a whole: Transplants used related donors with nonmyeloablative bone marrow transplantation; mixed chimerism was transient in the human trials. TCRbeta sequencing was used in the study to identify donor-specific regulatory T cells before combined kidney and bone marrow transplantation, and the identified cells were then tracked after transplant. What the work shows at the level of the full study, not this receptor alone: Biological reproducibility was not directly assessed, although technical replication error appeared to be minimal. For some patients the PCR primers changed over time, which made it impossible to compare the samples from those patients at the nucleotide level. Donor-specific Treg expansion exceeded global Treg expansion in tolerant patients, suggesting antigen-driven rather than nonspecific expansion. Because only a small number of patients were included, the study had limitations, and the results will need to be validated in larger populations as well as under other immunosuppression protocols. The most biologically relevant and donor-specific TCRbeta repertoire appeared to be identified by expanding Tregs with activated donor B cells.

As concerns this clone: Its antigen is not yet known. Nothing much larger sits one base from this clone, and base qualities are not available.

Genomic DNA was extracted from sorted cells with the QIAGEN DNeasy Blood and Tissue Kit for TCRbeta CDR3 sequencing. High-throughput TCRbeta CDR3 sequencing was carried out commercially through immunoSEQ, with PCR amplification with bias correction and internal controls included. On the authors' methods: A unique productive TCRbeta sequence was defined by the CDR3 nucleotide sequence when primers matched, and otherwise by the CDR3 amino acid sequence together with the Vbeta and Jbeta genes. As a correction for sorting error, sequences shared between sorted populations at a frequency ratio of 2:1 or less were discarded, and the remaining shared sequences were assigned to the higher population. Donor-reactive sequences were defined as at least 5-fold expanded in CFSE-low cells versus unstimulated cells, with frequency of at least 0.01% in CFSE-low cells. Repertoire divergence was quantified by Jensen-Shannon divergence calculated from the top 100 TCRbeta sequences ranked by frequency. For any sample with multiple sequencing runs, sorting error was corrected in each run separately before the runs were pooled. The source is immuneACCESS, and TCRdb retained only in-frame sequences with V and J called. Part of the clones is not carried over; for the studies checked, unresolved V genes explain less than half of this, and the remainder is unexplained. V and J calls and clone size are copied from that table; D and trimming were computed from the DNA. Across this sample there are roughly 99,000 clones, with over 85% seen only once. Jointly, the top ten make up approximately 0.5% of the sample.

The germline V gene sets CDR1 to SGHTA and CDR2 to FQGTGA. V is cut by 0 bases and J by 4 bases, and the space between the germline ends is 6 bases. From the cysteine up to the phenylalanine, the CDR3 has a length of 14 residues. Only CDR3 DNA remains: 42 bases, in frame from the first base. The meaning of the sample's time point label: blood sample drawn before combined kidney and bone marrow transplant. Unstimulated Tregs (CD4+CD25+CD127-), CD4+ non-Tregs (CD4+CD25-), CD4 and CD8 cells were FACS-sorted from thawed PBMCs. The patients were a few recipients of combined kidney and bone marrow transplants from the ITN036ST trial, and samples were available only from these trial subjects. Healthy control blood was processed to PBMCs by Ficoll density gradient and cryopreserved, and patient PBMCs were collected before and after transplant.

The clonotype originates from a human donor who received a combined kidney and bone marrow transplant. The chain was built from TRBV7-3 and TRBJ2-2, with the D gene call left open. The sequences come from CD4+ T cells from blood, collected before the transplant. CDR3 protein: CASSLTVATGELFF. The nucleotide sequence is TGTGCCAGCAGCTTAACAGTAGCCACCGGGGAGCTGTTTTTT.